This TCR beta chain was sequenced for a study of blood T cells in healthy people across ages. As for the study in general: There was about one barcoded beta molecule captured by template switching per two T cells. Study-wide results and limits: Per million T cells, TCR beta diversity dropped about linearly as age rose. Long-lived donors carried more naive CD4+ cells and greater diversity than aged donors.

Total RNA was extracted at no less than 6 micrograms per sample. This clonotype was detected a few times. Its antigen is not identified. V was trimmed by 1 base and J by 2 bases, leaving 9 bases between them. The CDR3 is 15 residues long. Germline values: CDR1 SGHTA, CDR2 FQGTGA. The second PCR ran about 6 to 12 cycles with a sample-barcoded 5' primer and J-beta primers. Using its own MiXCR run on the 5' RACE reads, TCRdb lists one record per CDR3 protein. The table includes over 600,000 distinct CDR3 sequences, roughly 43% detected once. This sequence originates from an elderly man in good health. Specimen: blood. The V and J genes are TRBV7-3 and TRBJ2-1; D is possibly TRBD2 (5 bases). As DNA, the CDR3 is TGTGCCAGCAGCTTAAGGATGGAGGCCTACAATGAGCAGTTCTTC. Its protein product is CASSLRMEAYNEQFF.